The sequence of this T cell receptor beta chain was determined in a study of blood T cell repertoires in COVID-19. Study at large: The United States, Italy and Spain provided the acute and convalescent COVID-19 samples.

Germline V gene lookup returns CDR1 MGHDK and CDR2 SYGVNS. This CDR3 comprises 17 residues. The V end lost 4 bases, the J end lost 1 base, and 17 bases lay between the germline ends. Original data processing: Nucleated cell number was recorded as an estimate derived from reference gene primer amplification. Assay used: immunoSEQ multiplex PCR; TCRdb lists only in-frame clones, some missing. The V and J calls and clone size come from that table; D and trimming were worked out from the DNA. The repertoire includes over 120,000 clones, about 76% of them detected once, and about 7.5% sits in the top ten.

Sequencing used peripheral blood. The clonotype comes from a human donor in a cohort sampled during active COVID-19. The chain joins TRBV25-1 to TRBJ1-3; possible D gene TRBD1, 6 bases. As DNA, the CDR3 is TGTGCCAGCAGTGGGCAGGGGTCCTTGTTATCTGGAAACACCATATATTTT. Its translation: CASSGQGSLLSGNTIYF.